A selection of T cell receptor beta chains follows, all from one sample in a study of cytomegalovirus exposure and HLA in healthy donors. Data came from immunoSEQ multiplex PCR; TCRdb stores just in-frame clones and leaves some out. The sample totals around 97,000 clones. Sequences were obtained from PBMCs. The receptors originated from a man aged 40-50 years in good health and CMV-seronegative. The CDR3 runs from the conserved cysteine through the conserved F or W. The D gene is left open where the match is weak.

j_call d_call v_call cdr3_aa cdr3_nt
TRBJ1-2 TRBD1 TRBV28 CASSSGTAINYGYTF TGTGCCAGCAGTTCCGGGACAGCTATTAACTATGGCTACACCTTC
TRBJ1-1 . TRBV6-6 CASSRTNTEAFF TGTGCCAGCAGCCGAACTAACACTGAAGCTTTCTTT
TRBJ2-3 . TRBV19 CASSIGERADTQYF TGTGCCAGTAGTATAGGGGAGCGAGCAGATACGCAGTATTTT
TRBJ2-5 TRBD2 TRBV2 CASTRTSGGLQETQYF TGTGCCAGCACGAGGACTAGCGGGGGGCTCCAAGAGACCCAGTACTTC
TRBJ2-1 TRBD2 TRBV7-2 CASSFSGRYEQFF TGTGCCAGCAGCTTTAGCGGGAGGTACGAGCAGTTCTTC
TRBJ1-4 . TRBV5-1 CASALAGVRGEKLFF TGCGCCAGCGCCCTAGCGGGCGTCAGGGGTGAAAAACTGTTTTTT
TRBJ2-1 . TRBV30 CAWSRGTWNEQFF TGTGCCTGGAGCAGGGGAACGTGGAATGAGCAGTTCTTC
TRBJ2-1 TRBD2 TRBV19 CASSITSGSSYNEQFF TGTGCCAGTAGTATTACTAGCGGGAGCTCCTACAATGAGCAGTTCTTC
TRBJ1-3 . TRBV7-6 CATTEGSGNTIYF TGTGCCACCACAGAGGGCTCTGGAAACACCATATATTTT
TRBJ2-5 TRBD2 TRBV11-3 CASSSRLAEGFQETQYF TGTGCCAGCAGCTCCAGACTAGCGGAGGGGTTCCAAGAGACCCAGTACTTC
TRBJ1-6 . TRBV6-1 CASRGAWNSPLHF TGTGCCAGCAGGGGGGCTTGGAATTCACCCCTCCACTTT